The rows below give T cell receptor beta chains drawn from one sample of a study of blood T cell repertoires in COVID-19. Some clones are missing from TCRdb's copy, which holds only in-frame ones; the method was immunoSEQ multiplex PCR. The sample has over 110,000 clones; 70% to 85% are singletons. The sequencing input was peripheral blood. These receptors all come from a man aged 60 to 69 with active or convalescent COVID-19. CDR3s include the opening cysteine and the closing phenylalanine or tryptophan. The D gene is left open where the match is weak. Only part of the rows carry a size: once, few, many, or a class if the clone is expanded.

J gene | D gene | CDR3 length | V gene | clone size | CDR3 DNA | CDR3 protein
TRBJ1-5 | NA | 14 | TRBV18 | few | TGTGCCAGCTCATCCAGGGAGGGAGGACAGCCCCAGCATTTT | CASSSREGGQPQHF
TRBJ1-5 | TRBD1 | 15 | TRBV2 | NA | TGTGCCAGCAGTGAGTGGACAGGGGGGAATCAGCCCCAGCATTTT | CASSEWTGGNQPQHF
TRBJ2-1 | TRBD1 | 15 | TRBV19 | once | TGTGCCAGTAGCCCGCCCACAGGGGGTAGTCATGAGCAGTTCTTC | CASSPPTGGSHEQFF
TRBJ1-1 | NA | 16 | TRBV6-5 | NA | TGTGCCAGCAGTTTTATTTCGGGACTCAGGAACACTGAAGCTTTCTTT | CASSFISGLRNTEAFF
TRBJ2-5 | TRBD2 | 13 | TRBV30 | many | TGTGCCTGGAGTCAGGCGGGGGTGAAGACCCAGTACTTC | CAWSQAGVKTQYF
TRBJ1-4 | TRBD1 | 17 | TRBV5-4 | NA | TGTGCCAGCAGCGGGTCCCGGGACAGGGGCCGCAGCGAAAAACTGTTTTTT | CASSGSRDRGRSEKLFF
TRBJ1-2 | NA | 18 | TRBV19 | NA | TGTGCCATCCACCCGGGGGGGAGTGGGCCATCCTCCCCCTATGGCTACACCTTC | CAIHPGGSGPSSPYGYTF
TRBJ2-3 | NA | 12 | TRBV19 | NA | TGTGCCAGTAGTTTCCGTTCGGATACGCAGTATTTT | CASSFRSDTQYF
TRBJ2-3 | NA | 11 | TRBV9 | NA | TGTGCCAGCAGCGCCCCCGAGGCGCAGTATTTT | CASSAPEAQYF
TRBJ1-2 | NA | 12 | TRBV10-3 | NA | TGTGCCATCAGTGAAATGGGCAACGGCTACACCTTC | CAISEMGNGYTF
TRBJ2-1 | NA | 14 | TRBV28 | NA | TGTGCCAGCAAATTGGGGGCGGCGGGTGGTGAGCAGTTCTTC | CASKLGAAGGEQFF
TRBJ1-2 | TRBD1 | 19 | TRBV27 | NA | TGTGCCAGCAGTTTAATAGGGGCGGGCAAGGGGGCCGCTAACTATGGCTACACCTTC | CASSLIGAGKGAANYGYTF
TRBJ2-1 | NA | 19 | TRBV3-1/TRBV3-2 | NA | TGTGCCAGCAGCCAAGGAGGAGGGGTTAGCGGAGGCTCCTACAATGAGCAGTTCTTC | CASSQGGGVSGGSYNEQFF
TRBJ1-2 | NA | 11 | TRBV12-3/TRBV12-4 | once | TGTGCCAGCAGTGCTGGACAGGGCTACACCTTC | CASSAGQGYTF
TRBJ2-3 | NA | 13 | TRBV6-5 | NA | TGTGCCAGCAGTCCCCTTTGGGGCGATACGCAGTATTTT | CASSPLWGDTQYF
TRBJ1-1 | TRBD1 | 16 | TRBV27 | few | TGTGCCAGCAGTCTAAGGACAGGGTTTGGTTCTGCTGAAGCTTTCTTT | CASSLRTGFGSAEAFF
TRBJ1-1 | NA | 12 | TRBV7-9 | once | TGTGCCAGCAGCTTAGGCAGCACTGAAGCTTTCTTT | CASSLGSTEAFF
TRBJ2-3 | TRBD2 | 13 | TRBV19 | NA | TGTGCCAGTAGCGGACTAGCCACAGATACGCAGTATTTT | CASSGLATDTQYF
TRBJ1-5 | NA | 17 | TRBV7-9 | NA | TGTGCCAGCAGCCCCCTCGGGGAGGGGGATAGCAATCAGCCCCAGCATTTT | CASSPLGEGDSNQPQHF
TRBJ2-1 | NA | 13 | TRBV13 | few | TGTGCCAGCAGCGACTATTCCTACAATGAGCAGTTCTTC | CASSDYSYNEQFF
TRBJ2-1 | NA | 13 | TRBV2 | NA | TGTGCCAGCAGTGAAGTTGAACTAGATGAGCAGTTCTTC | CASSEVELDEQFF
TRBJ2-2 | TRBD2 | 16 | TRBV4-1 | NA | TGCGCCAGCAGCCTTCCTAGCGGGAGGGAGACCGGGGAGCTGTTTTTT | CASSLPSGRETGELFF
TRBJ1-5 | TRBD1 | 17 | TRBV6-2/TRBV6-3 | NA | TGTGCCAGCAGTTCCGGGACAGGGAAGGGGGCCCATCAGCCCCAGCATTTT | CASSSGTGKGAHQPQHF
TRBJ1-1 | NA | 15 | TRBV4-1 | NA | TGCGCCAGCAGCCATCCTAAAGGGGTAGTCACTGAAGCTTTCTTT | CASSHPKGVVTEAFF
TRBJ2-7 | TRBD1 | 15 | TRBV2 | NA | TGTGCCAGCAGTGTATGGTCAGGGGGTCTGGGCGAGCAGTACTTC | CASSVWSGGLGEQYF
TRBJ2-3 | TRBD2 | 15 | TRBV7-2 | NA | TGTGCCAGCAGCCCCAGCGGGAGGGCCCCAGATACGCAGTATTTT | CASSPSGRAPDTQYF
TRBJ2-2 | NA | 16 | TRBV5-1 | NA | TGCGCCAGCAGCTCCGAGACTCAAATCAACACCGGGGAGCTGTTTTTT | CASSSETQINTGELFF
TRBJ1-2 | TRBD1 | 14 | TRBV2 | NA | TGTGCCAGCAGTGAAGTACCGACAGGGGATGGCTACACCTTC | CASSEVPTGDGYTF
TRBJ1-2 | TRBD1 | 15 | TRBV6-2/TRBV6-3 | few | TGTGCCAGCAGTTACCGCGGGACAGCTCTAGATGGCTACACCTTC | CASSYRGTALDGYTF
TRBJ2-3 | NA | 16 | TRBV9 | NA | TGTGCCAGCAGCGTAAAGCCCCAGGGAACCACAGATACGCAGTATTTT | CASSVKPQGTTDTQYF
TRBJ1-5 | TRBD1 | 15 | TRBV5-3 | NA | TGTGCCAGAAGCAGGGACAGGGATTACTATCAGCCCCAGCATTTT | CARSRDRDYYQPQHF
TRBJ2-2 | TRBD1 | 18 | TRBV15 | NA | TGTGCCACCAGCAGAGATGGGGGGACAGGGTCGAACACCGGGGAGCTGTTTTTT | CATSRDGGTGSNTGELFF
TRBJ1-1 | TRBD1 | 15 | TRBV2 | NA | TGTGCCAGCAGGATACAGGGGGCGCAGGGCACTGAAGCTTTCTTT | CASRIQGAQGTEAFF